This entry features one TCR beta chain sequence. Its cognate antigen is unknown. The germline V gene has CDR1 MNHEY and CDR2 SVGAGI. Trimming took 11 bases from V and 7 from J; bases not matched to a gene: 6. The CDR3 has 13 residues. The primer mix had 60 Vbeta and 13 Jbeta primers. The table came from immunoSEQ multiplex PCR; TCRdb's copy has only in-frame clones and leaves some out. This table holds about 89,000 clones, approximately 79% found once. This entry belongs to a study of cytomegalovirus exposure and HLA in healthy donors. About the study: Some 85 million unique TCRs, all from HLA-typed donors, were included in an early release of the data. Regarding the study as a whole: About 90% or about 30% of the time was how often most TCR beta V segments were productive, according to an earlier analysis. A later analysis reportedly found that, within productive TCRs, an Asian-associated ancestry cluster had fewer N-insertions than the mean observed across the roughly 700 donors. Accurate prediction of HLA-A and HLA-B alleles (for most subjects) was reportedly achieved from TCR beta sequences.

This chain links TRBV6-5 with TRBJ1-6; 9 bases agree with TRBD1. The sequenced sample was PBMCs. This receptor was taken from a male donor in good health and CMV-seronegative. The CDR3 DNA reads TGTGCCGTAACAGGGGGCAGAAATTCACCCCTCCACTTT. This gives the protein CAVTGGRNSPLHF.